This T cell receptor (beta chain) was captured by sequencing in a study of naive and memory T cell subsets. Germline V gene data show CDR1 as KGHSH and CDR2 as LQKENI. The length of the CDR3 is 15 residues. Trimming removed 9 bases from V and 2 bases from J, with 17 bases in between. The beta constant-region primer was an equimolar mix of two oligonucleotides covering TRBC1 and TRBC2. Ligated cDNA was amplified by four rounds of PCR with nested alpha and beta constant-region primers and SP2. TCRdb reprocessed the UMI-ligation and nested PCR reads with MiXCR, giving one entry per CDR3 protein. The table lists 95,000 to 150,000 distinct CDR3 sequences, roughly 32% of them singletons, with approximately 0.9% in the top ten.

The rearrangement joins TRBV18 to TRBJ1-5, with D perhaps matching TRBD1 (6 bases). Sequencing was carried out using central memory CD4+ T cells from blood. The TCR comes from a human donor in good health. The CDR3, as DNA: TGTGCCAGTTTTACAGGGTTTTGGGGCAATCAGCCCCAGCATTTT. It translates to CASFTGFWGNQPQHF.